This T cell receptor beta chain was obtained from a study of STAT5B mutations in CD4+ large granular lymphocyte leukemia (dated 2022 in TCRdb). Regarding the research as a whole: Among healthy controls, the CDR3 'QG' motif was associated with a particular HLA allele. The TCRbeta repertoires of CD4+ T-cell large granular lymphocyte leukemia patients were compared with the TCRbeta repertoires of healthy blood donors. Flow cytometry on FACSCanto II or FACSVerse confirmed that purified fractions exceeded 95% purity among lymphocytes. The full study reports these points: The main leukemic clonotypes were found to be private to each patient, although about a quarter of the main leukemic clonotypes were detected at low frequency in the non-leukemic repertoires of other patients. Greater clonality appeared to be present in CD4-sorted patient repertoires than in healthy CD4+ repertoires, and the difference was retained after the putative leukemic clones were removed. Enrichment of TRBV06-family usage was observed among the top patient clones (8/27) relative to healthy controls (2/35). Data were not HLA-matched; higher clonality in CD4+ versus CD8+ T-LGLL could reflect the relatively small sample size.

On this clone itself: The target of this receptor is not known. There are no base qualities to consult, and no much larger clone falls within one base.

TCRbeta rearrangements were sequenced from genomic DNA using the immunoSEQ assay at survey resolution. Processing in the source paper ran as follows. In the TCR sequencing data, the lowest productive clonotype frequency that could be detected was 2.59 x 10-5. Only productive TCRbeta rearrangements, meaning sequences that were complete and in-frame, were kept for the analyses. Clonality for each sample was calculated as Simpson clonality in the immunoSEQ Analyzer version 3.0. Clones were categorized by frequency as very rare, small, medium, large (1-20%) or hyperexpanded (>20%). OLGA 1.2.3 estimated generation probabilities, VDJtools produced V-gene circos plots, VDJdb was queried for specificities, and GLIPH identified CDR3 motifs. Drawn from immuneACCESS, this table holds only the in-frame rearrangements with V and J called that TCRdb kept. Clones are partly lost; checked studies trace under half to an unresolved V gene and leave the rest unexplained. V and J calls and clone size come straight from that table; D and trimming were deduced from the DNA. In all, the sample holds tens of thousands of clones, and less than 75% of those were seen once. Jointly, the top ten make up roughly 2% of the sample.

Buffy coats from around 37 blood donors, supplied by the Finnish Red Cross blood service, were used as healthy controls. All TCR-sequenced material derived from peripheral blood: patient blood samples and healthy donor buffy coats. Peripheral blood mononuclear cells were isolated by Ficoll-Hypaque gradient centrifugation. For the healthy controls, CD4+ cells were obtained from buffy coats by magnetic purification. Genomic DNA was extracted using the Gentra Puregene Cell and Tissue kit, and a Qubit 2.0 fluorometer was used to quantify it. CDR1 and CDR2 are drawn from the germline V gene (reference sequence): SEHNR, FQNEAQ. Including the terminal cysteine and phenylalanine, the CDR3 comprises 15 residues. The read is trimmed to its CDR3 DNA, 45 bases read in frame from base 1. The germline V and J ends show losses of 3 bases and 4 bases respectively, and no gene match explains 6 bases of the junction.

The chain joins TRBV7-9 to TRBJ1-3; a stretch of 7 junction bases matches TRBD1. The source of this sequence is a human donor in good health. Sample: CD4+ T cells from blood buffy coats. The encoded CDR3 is CASSFLGQLGNTIYF. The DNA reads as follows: TGTGCCAGCAGCTTCCTGGGACAGCTAGGAAACACCATATATTTT.